Below, 31 T cell receptor beta chains from the same sample are listed, as sequenced in a study of OX40 agonist ivuxolimab in advanced cancers. Assay: immunoSEQ multiplex PCR; the TCRdb copy retains only in-frame clones and omits some. The sample holds 57,000 or so clones, about 90% seen once. This specimen consisted of CD4+ or CD8+ T cells sorted from blood, obtained in a trial of the OX40 agonist ivuxolimab. Source of these receptors: an adult with an advanced solid tumor such as melanoma, head and neck, liver or kidney cancer.

The chain carries TRBV5-1 and TRBJ2-7; D is ambiguous. This CDR3 contains 15 residues. CDR1 SGHRS and CDR2 YFSETQ come from the germline V gene. Deletions cut 0 bases from V and 0 bases from J, with 10 bases between. The CDR3 here is CASSLERRSSYEQYF. CDR3 coding DNA: TGCGCCAGCAGCTTGGAACGGCGGAGCTCCTACGAGCAGTACTTC.

There are a few counts of this clone. The V and J genes are TRBV21-1 and TRBJ2-7; TRBD2 is the table's D call, not checked against the DNA. TRBV21-1 is listed as a pseudogene. The CDR3 loop spans 12 amino acids. In DNA, the CDR3 is TGTGCCAGCCCCACTGAAACCTACGAGCAGTACTTC. Amino acids: CASPTETYEQYF.

The CDR3 DNA follows: TGTGCCAGCAGCGTATGGGACAGGGTTAATCAGCCCCAGCATTTT. Its protein product is CASSVWDRVNQPQHF. The chain combines TRBV9 with TRBJ1-5; 9 bases line up with TRBD1. The germline V gene encodes CDR1 SGDLS and CDR2 YYNGEE. The CDR3 is 15 amino acids. Trimming at V came to 1 base and at J to 4 bases, leaving 3 bases not matched to a gene.

The chain combines TRBV19 with TRBJ1-1; D is undetermined. Trimming pared 5 bases from V and 5 bases from J, leaving 9 bases between. Per the germline V gene, CDR1 is LNHDA and CDR2 is SQIVND (reference sequence). This CDR3 comprises 12 residues. The CDR3 reads CASSRRATEAFF. The DNA for the CDR3 is TGTGCCAGTAGTCGGCGAGCTACTGAAGCTTTCTTT. Supplemented by reference TRBV19 and TRBJ1-1, the full variable domain reads DGGITQSPKYLFRKEGQNVTLSCEQNLNHDAMYWYRQDPGQGLRLIYYSQIVNDFQKGDIAEGYSVSREKKESFPLTVTSAQKNPTAFYLCASSRRATEAFFGQGTRLTVV.

As DNA, the CDR3 is TGTGCTAGTGGTGGAGACAGGGGGATATACAATGAGCAGTTCTTC. Translating it yields CASGGDRGIYNEQFF. The chain links TRBV12-5 to TRBJ2-1, with 9 nucleotides matching TRBD1. The CDR3 sequence is 15 residues long. The V gene end was trimmed by 5 bases and the J gene end by 4 bases; junction bases not matched to a gene: 6. Germline lookup yields CDR1 LGHNT and CDR2 FRNRAP. Using reference TRBV12-5 and TRBJ2-1 for the parts outside the CDR3, the full variable domain is DARVTQTPRHKVTEMGQEVTMRCQPILGHNTVFWYRQTMMQGLELLAYFRNRAPLDDSGMPKDRFSAEMPDATLATLKIQPSEPRDSAVYFCASGGDRGIYNEQFFGPGTRLTVL.

This CDR3 reads CASSPVLGTEAFF. CDR3 bases: TGTGCCAGCAGCCCCGTCTTAGGCACTGAAGCTTTCTTT. This chain uses TRBV11-2 with TRBJ1-1, with D hard to call. This CDR3 contains 13 residues. The V gene lost 5 bases and the J gene lost 4 bases, with 11 bases spanning the gap. Germline V gives CDR1 SGHAT, CDR2 FQNNGV.

The chain is built from TRBV11-1 and TRBJ1-5; TRBD1 is a possible D gene (5 bases). The V gene's germline CDR1 is SGHAT and CDR2 FQDESV (reference sequence). V lost 1 base and J 7 bases, leaving 8 bases between the germline ends. This CDR3 is built from 13 residues. The CDR3: CASSLERDQPQHF. In nucleotides, the CDR3 is TGTGCCAGCAGCTTAGAGAGGGACCAGCCCCAGCATTTT.

The chain has TRBV7-2 and TRBJ2-1; 8 nucleotides line up with TRBD2. V was pared by 5 bases and J by 9 bases, with 9 bases of the junction left unmatched. Germline CDR1 and CDR2: SGHTA and FQGNSA. The CDR3 totals 14 residues. As DNA, the CDR3 is TGTGCCAGCAGCCCGCCCGGGACTAGGGTTGAGCAGTTCTTC. This encodes CASSPPGTRVEQFF. Combining the CDR3 with reference TRBV7-2 and TRBJ2-1 gives the whole variable domain GAGVSQSPSNKVTEKGKDVELRCDPISGHTALYWYRQSLGQGLEFLIYFQGNSAPDKSGLPSDRFSAERTGGSVSTLTIQRTQQEDSAVYLCASSPPGTRVEQFFGPGTRLTVL.

In its sample, this clone was seen once. This chain links TRBV6-6 with TRBJ2-7, with D possibly TRBD2 on 5 matching bases. The V gene's germline CDR1 is MNHNY and CDR2 SVGAGI (reference sequence). Trimming shortened V by 6 bases and J by 7 bases, and 19 bases separated the two germline ends. CDR3 size: 14 residues. The CDR3, as DNA: TGTGCCAGCAGGGCGAGCGGCAGCACGGGGGAGCAGTACTTC. Its translation is CASRASGSTGEQYF.

The chain couples TRBV4-1 to TRBJ2-5, with TRBD2 matching over 7 bases. CDR1 MGHRA and CDR2 YSYEKL come from the germline V gene. This CDR3 region has 16 residues. J lost 3 bases, V lost 4 bases, and 11 bases had no gene match. CDR3 nucleotides: TGCGCCAGCAGCCCGACTGGGCAAGGGAGGGAAGAGACCCAGTACTTC. This gives the protein CASSPTGQGREETQYF.

This clone is a singleton in its sample. The chain is built from TRBV18 and TRBJ2-1; TRBD2 is a possible D gene (5 bases). CDR3 length: 11 amino acids. Trimming removed 4 bases from V and 8 bases from J, with 6 bases in between. Per germline, CDR1 KGHSH and CDR2 LQKENI. This CDR3 reads CASSQRDEQFF. CDR3 DNA: TGTGCCAGCTCACAGAGGGATGAGCAGTTCTTC.

The rearrangement joins TRBV19 to TRBJ1-5; possible D gene TRBD1, 5 bases. V lost 1 base and J lost 0, with 13 bases in between. CDR1 and CDR2 (germline): LNHDA, SQIVND (reference sequence). The CDR3 loop spans 17 amino acids. CDR3 residues: CASSIAGAQYSNQPQHF. CDR3 bases: TGTGCCAGTAGTATAGCCGGGGCCCAATATAGCAATCAGCCCCAGCATTTT.

The chain combines TRBV2 with TRBJ1-5, with D tentatively TRBD1 (6 bases). CDR1 and CDR2 (germline): SNHLY, FYNNEI. With 7 bases removed from V and 3 bases from J, the gap between germline ends came to 13 bases. The CDR3 runs to 14 residues. The CDR3 reads CASTGGQTNQPQHF. CDR3 nucleotide sequence: TGTGCCAGCACTGGGGGGCAGACCAATCAGCCCCAGCATTTT.

The rearrangement uses TRBV30 and TRBJ1-1; no clear D gene. Germline V CDR1 and CDR2: GTSNPN, SVGIG (reference sequence). V was pared by 7 bases and J by 4 bases, with 10 bases between. The CDR3 has 11 amino acids. The CDR3 here is CALKDSTEAFF. CDR3 nucleotides: TGTGCCTTGAAGGATAGCACTGAAGCTTTCTTT.

The rearrangement uses TRBV30 and TRBJ1-4; the D is unclear. Trimming stripped 3 bases from V and 10 bases from J, with 15 bases between. The CDR3 length is 13 residues. Germline CDR1 is GTSNPN and CDR2 is SVGIG (reference sequence). The CDR3 protein is CAWSDTAVVKLFF. CDR3 DNA: TGTGCCTGGAGCGACACCGCTGTAGTAAAACTGTTTTTT.

The V and J genes are TRBV29-1 and TRBJ2-4; 8 bases agree with TRBD1. This CDR3 contains 13 residues. Germline-derived CDR1 and CDR2 are SQVTM and ANQGSEA. V lost 5 bases to trimming and J lost 1 base; unmatched junction nucleotides: 1. CDR3 DNA sequence: TGCAGCGTTCGACAGGGGGCCAAAAACATTCAGTACTTC. It yields the protein CSVRQGAKNIQYF.

The CDR3 nucleotides are TGCGCCAGCACCCTTGACCGGGACAATCGCTCCTACGAGCAGTACTTC. It translates to CASTLDRDNRSYEQYF. The chain couples TRBV23-1 to TRBJ2-7; maybe TRBD1 (6 bases). TRBV23-1 is assigned to the ORF class and has an uncertain function. With 7 bases removed from V and 0 bases from J, the gap between germline ends came to 19 bases. The CDR3 contains 16 residues.

The chain couples TRBV29-1 to TRBJ1-1; tentatively, D is TRBD1 (6 bases). The CDR3 contains 12 residues. CDR1 and CDR2 (germline): SQVTM, ANQGSEA. V lost 6 bases and J lost 1, with 9 bases in between. This CDR3 reads CSVRQANTEAFF. DNA for the CDR3: TGCAGCGTCCGACAGGCGAACACTGAAGCTTTCTTT.

The V call is TRBV7-9, the J call TRBJ2-3; D assignment may be TRBD1 or TRBD2 (5 bases each). Germline lookup yields CDR1 SEHNR and CDR2 FQNEAQ (reference sequence). Trimming took off 0 bases at V and 4 bases at J, with 8 bases between the two ends. The length of the CDR3 is 14 residues. In DNA form, the CDR3 reads TGTGCCAGCAGCTTAGCGGGGGTCCCAGATACGCAGTATTTT. It specifies CASSLAGVPDTQYF. Full variable domain (missing parts from reference TRBV7-9 and TRBJ2-3): DTGVSQNPRHKITKRGQNVTFRCDPISEHNRLYWYRQTLGQGPEFLTYFQNEAQLEKSRLLSDRFSAERPKGSFSTLEIQRTEQGDSAMYLCASSLAGVPDTQYFGPGTRLTVL.

This chain uses TRBV4-2 with TRBJ2-1; the D gene is possibly TRBD2 (5 bases). The CDR3 extends over 15 amino acids. Per germline, CDR1 LGHNA and CDR2 YNFKEQ. V shed 4 bases and J shed 4 bases, with 14 bases lying between them. CDR3 DNA sequence: TGTGCCAGCAGCCGTACTAGTGGGAGTTACAATGAGCAGTTCTTC. Amino acid sequence: CASSRTSGSYNEQFF.

The V gene is TRBV28, the J gene TRBJ2-7, with 8 bases identical to TRBD2. The junction had 2 bases not matched to a gene; V was cut back by 7 bases and J by 3 bases. The CDR3 length is 12 residues. CDR1 and CDR2 (germline): MDHEN, SYDVKM. The CDR3 protein is CASTSGSYEQYF. The CDR3 DNA reads TGTGCCAGCACCAGCGGGAGCTACGAGCAGTACTTC. The entire variable domain, with the rest obtained from reference TRBV28 and TRBJ2-7, is as follows: DVKVTQSSRYLVKRTGEKVFLECVQDMDHENMFWYRQDPGLGLRLIYFSYDVKMKEKGDIPEGYSVSREKKERFSLILESASTNQTSMYLCASTSGSYEQYFGPGTRLTVT.

CDR3 protein: CASSLLAQISSYNEQFF. CDR3 sequence (DNA): TGTGCCAGCAGCTTACTAGCGCAAATTAGCTCCTACAATGAGCAGTTCTTC. The V call is TRBV7-2, the J call TRBJ2-1; a possible D gene is TRBD2 (6 bases). The CDR3 has 17 residues. Per germline, CDR1 SGHTA and CDR2 FQGNSA. V was clipped by 2 bases and J by 0 bases, with 14 bases between them.

The rearrangement joins TRBV28 to TRBJ2-7; unclear D gene. Germline assignment: CDR1 MDHEN and CDR2 SYDVKM. Trimming removed 5 bases at V and 6 bases at J, with 23 bases between. The CDR3 has 16 residues. CDR3 in amino acids: CASSPSHAFPRPEQYF. The CDR3 DNA follows: TGTGCCAGCAGTCCATCCCACGCATTCCCAAGGCCCGAGCAGTACTTC.

This rearrangement joins TRBV6-6 to TRBJ2-7; TRBD1 is a possible D gene (6 bases). Between the trimmed V and J ends, which lost 7 bases and 4 bases, there was a span of 8 bases. Germline V gene data show CDR1 as MNHNY and CDR2 as SVGAGI (reference sequence). This CDR3 spans 11 amino acids. The CDR3 nucleotides read TGTGCCAGCACAGGGGCGTACGAGCAGTACTTC. Amino acid sequence: CASTGAYEQYF.

The chain employs TRBV28 and TRBJ2-7, with D maybe TRBD2 (6 bases). Trimming cost V 2 bases and J 6 bases, with 17 bases left between them. CDR3 size: 15 residues. Germline V CDR1 and CDR2: MDHEN, SYDVKM. The CDR3 protein is CASSLMGQGGSEQYF. The CDR3 DNA sequence: TGTGCCAGCAGTTTAATGGGGCAGGGAGGCAGCGAGCAGTACTTC.

The chain recombines TRBV19 with TRBJ1-2; D is undetermined. The CDR3 is 13 amino acids. Germline lookup yields CDR1 LNHDA and CDR2 SQIVND (reference sequence). V gave up 3 bases and J gave up 4 bases, with 9 bases separating them. The CDR3 loop is CASSIQHLYGYTF. CDR3 coding DNA: TGTGCCAGTAGTATTCAGCACCTCTATGGCTACACCTTC.

The chain is built from TRBV4-3 and TRBJ1-2, with a possible D match to TRBD1 (5 bases). V lost 2 bases and J 0 bases, leaving 16 bases between the germline ends. The CDR3 is 17 residues long. The germline V gene encodes CDR1 LGHNA and CDR2 YSLEER. CDR3: CASSQMGPTNSNYGYTF. CDR3 sequence (DNA): TGCGCCAGCAGCCAAATGGGACCGACAAATTCTAACTATGGCTACACCTTC.

V and J are TRBV7-3 and TRBJ2-2; D is uncertain. The germline V gene encodes CDR1 SGHTA and CDR2 FQGTGA. V lost 2 bases to trimming and J lost 2 bases, with 12 bases between them. This CDR3 has 16 residues. The CDR3 sequence: CASSLGSAVNTGELFF. The CDR3 nucleotides are TGTGCCAGCAGCTTAGGTTCGGCAGTCAACACCGGGGAGCTGTTTTTT.

The V and J genes are TRBV9 and TRBJ2-7; the match to TRBD2 covers 9 bases. The length of the CDR3 is 14 residues. Germline values: CDR1 SGDLS, CDR2 YYNGEE. J was trimmed by 0 bases and V by 4 bases; bases with no gene match: 2. CDR3 bases: TGTGCCAGCAGCTTTAGCGGGAGCTCCTACGAGCAGTACTTC. It codes for CASSFSGSSYEQYF.

The chain carries TRBV2 and TRBJ2-7, with 7 bases fitting TRBD2. The germline V gene has CDR1 SNHLY and CDR2 FYNNEI. This CDR3 is built from 13 residues. J lost 4 bases, V lost 6 bases, and 6 bases had no gene match. The CDR3 loop is CASRARGDYEQYF. CDR3 coding DNA: TGTGCCAGCAGAGCCCGGGGGGATTACGAGCAGTACTTC.

V gene TRBV19 combines with J gene TRBJ1-3, with D possibly matching TRBD1 (6 bases). Trimming took off 7 bases at V and 0 bases at J, with 16 bases between the two ends. Per germline, CDR1 LNHDA and CDR2 SQIVND (reference sequence). The CDR3 is 16 amino acids. The CDR3 loop reads CASTANRDSSGNTIYF. CDR3 nucleotide sequence: TGTGCCAGTACCGCTAACAGGGATAGCTCTGGAAACACCATATATTTT.